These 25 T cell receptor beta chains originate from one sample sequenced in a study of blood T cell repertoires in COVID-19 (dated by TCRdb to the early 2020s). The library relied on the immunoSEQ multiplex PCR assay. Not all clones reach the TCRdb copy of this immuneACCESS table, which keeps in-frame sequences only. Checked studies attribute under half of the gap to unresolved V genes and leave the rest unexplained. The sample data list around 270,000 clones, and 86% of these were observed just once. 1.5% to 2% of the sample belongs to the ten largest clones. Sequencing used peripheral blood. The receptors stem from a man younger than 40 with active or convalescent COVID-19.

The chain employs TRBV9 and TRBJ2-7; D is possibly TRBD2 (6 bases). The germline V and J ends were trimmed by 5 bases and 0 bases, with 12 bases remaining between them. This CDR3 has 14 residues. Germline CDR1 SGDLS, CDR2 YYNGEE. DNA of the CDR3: TGTGCCAGCAGAGCCGGGACTTCCTCCTACGAGCAGTACTTC. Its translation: CASRAGTSSYEQYF. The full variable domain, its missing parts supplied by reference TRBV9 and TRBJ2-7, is DSGVTQTPKHLITATGQRVTLRCSPRSGDLSVYWYQQSLDQGLQFLIQYYNGEERAKGNILERFSAQQFPDLHSELNLSSLELGDSALYFCASRAGTSSYEQYFGPGTRLTVT.

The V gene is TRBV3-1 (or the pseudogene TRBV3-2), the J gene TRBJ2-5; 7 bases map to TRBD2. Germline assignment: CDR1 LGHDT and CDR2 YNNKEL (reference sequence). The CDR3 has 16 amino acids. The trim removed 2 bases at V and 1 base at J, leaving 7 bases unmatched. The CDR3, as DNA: TGTGCCAGCAGCCAACCTAGCGGAACGTTCCAAGAGACCCAGTACTTC. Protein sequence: CASSQPSGTFQETQYF.

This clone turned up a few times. For the CDR3, the DNA is TGTGCCAGCAGCCCTATCTCGTACCGCTCCTACAATGAGCAGTTCTTC. Translating it yields CASSPISYRSYNEQFF. The chain couples TRBV5-4 to TRBJ2-1; D ambiguous. Trimming removed 4 bases at V and 0 bases at J, with 14 bases between. This CDR3 contains 16 residues. The germline gives CDR1 SGHNT, CDR2 YYREEE (reference sequence).

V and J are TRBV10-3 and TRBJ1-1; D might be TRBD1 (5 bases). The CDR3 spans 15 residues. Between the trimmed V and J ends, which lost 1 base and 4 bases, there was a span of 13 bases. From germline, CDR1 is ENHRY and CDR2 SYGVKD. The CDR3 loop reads CAISEFRGLSTEAFF. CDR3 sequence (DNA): TGTGCCATCAGTGAGTTTAGGGGTTTGAGCACTGAAGCTTTCTTT.

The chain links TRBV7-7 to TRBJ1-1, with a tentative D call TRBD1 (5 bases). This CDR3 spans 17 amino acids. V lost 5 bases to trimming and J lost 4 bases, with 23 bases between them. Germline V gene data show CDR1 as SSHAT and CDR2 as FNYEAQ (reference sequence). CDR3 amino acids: CASSEGPRTYLPTEAFF. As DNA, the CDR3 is TGTGCCAGCAGCGAAGGACCCCGGACATATCTTCCCACTGAAGCTTTCTTT.

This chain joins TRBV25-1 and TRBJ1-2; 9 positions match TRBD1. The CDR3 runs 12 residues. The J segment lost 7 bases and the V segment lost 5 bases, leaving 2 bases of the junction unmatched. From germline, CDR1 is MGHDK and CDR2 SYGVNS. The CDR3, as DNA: TGTGCCAGCAGTTCACAGGGGGCTGGCTACACCTTC. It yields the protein CASSSQGAGYTF.

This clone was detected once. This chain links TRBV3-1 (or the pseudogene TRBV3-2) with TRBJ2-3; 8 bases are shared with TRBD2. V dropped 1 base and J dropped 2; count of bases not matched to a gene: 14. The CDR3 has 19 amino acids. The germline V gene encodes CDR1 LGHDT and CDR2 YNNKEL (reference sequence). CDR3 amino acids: CASSQASRDSGAITDTQYF. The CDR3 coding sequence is TGTGCCAGCAGCCAAGCTTCTCGGGATAGCGGGGCGATCACAGATACGCAGTATTTT.

CDR3 nucleotides: TGTGCCAGCAGTGAATCGGGGGTCGAGCCCCAGCATTTT. Translated: CASSESGVEPQHF. The chain carries TRBV6-4 and TRBJ1-5, with D tentatively TRBD1 (5 bases). V shed 3 bases and J shed 8 bases, with 11 bases lying between them. The CDR3 has 13 amino acids. The germline V gene has CDR1 MRHNA and CDR2 SNTAGT.

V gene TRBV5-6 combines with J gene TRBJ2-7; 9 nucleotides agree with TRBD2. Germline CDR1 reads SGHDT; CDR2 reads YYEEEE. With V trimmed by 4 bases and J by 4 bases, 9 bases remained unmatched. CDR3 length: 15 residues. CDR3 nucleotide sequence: TGTGCCAGCAGCACCGCTGGCGGGGGGGAATACGAGCAGTACTTC. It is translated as CASSTAGGGEYEQYF.

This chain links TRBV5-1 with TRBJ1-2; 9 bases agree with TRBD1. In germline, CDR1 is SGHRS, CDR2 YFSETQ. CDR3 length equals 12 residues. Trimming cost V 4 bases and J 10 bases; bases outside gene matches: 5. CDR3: CASSQTGGSYTF. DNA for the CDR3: TGCGCCAGCAGCCAGACAGGGGGTTCCTACACCTTC.

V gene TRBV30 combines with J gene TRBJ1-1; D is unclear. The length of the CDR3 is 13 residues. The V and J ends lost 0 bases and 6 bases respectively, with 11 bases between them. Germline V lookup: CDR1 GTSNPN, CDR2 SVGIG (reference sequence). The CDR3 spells CAWSVRSGAEAFF. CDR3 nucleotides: TGTGCCTGGAGTGTACGCAGCGGCGCTGAAGCTTTCTTT.

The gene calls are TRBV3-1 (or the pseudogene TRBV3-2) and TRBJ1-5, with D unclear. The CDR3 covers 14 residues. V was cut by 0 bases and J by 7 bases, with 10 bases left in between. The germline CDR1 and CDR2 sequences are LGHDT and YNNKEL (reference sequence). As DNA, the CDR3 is TGTGCCAGCAGCCAAGATCTTCACAGACAGCCCCAGCATTTT. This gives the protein CASSQDLHRQPQHF.

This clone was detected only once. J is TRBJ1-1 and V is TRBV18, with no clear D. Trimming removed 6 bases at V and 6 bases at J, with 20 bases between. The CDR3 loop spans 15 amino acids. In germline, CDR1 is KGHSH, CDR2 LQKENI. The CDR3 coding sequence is TGTGCCAGCTCGCTCCGGGATATCCAAGAGGCTGAAGCTTTCTTT. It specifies CASSLRDIQEAEAFF.

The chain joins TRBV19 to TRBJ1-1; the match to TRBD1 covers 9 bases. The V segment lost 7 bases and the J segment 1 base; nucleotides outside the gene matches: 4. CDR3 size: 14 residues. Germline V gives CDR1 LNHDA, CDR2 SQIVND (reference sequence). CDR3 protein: CASKLTGGNTEAFF. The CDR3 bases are TGTGCCAGTAAACTGACAGGGGGGAACACTGAAGCTTTCTTT.

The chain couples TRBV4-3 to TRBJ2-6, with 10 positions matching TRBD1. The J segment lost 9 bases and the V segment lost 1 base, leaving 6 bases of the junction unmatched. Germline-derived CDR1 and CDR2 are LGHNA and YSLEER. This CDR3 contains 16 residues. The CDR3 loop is CASSQVGTGVNNVLTF. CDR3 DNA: TGCGCCAGCAGCCAAGTCGGGACAGGGGTAAACAACGTCCTGACTTTC.

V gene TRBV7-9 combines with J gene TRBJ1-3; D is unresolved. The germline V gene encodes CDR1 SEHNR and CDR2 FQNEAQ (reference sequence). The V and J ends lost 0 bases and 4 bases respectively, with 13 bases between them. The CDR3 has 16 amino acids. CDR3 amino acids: CASSLAPGELGNTIYF. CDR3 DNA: TGTGCCAGCAGCTTAGCTCCCGGTGAGCTCGGAAACACCATATATTTT.

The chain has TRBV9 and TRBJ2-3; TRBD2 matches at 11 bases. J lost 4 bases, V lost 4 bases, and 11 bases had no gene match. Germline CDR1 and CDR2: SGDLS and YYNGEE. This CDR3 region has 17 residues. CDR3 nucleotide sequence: TGTGCCAGCAGCTTAACCACTAGCGGGGGAGGGGCAGATACGCAGTATTTT. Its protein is CASSLTTSGGGADTQYF.

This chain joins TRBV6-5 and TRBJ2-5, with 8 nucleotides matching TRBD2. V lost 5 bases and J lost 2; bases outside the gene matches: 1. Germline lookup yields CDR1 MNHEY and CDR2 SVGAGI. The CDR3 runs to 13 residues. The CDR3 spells CASSTGGQETQYF. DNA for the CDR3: TGTGCCAGCAGTACGGGGGGGCAAGAGACCCAGTACTTC.

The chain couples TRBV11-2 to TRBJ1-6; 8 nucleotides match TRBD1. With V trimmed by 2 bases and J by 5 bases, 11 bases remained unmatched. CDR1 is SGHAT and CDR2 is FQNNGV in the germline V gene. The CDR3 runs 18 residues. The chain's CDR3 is CASSLRPRTGQDNSPLHF. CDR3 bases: TGTGCCAGCAGCTTACGACCCAGGACAGGGCAGGATAATTCACCCCTCCACTTT.

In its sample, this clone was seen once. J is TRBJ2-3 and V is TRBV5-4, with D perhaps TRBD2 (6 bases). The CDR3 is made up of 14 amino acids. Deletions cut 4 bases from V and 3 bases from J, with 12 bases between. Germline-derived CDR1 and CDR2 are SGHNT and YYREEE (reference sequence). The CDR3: CASSDRLGTDTQYF. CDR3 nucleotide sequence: TGTGCCAGCAGCGACCGACTAGGGACAGATACGCAGTATTTT.

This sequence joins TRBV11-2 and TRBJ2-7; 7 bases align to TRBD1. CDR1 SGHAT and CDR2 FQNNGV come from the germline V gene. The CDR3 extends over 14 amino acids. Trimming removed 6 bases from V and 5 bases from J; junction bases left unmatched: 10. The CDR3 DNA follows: TGTGCCAGCAGGCCCACGGGACAGCCCAACGAGCAGTACTTC. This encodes CASRPTGQPNEQYF. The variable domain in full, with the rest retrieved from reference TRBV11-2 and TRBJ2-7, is EAGVAQSPRYKIIEKRQSVAFWCNPISGHATLYWYQQILGQGPKLLIQFQNNGVVDDSQLPKDRFSAERLKGVDSTLKIQPAKLEDSAVYLCASRPTGQPNEQYFGPGTRLTVT.

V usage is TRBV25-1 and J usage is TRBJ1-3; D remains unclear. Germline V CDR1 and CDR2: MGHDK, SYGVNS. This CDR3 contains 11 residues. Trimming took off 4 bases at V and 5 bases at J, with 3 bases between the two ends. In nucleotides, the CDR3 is TGTGCCAGCAGTGGGCGAAACACCATATATTTT. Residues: CASSGRNTIYF.

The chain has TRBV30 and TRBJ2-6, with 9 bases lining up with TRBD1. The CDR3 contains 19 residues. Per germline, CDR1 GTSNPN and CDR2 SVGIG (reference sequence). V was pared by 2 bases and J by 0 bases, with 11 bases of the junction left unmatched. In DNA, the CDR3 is TGTGCCTGGAGTCTCCCCTTGGGGACAGGGAACTCTGGGGCCAACGTCCTGACTTTC. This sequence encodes CAWSLPLGTGNSGANVLTF.

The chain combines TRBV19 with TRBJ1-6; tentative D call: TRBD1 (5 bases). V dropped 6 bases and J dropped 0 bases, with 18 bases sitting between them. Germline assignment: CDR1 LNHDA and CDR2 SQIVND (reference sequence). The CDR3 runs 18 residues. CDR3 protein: CASSLGGETRSYNSPLHF. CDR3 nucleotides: TGTGCCAGTAGCCTGGGGGGAGAGACCCGCTCCTATAATTCACCCCTCCACTTT.

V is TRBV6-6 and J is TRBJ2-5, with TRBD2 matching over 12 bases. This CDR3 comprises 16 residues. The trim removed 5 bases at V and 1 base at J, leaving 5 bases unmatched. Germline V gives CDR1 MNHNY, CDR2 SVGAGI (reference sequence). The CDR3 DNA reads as TGTGCCAGCAGTACGACTAGCGGGGGCTCCCAAGAGACCCAGTACTTC. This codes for CASSTTSGGSQETQYF.